The 29 T cell receptor beta chains in this list originate from one sample, sequenced in a study of cytomegalovirus exposure and HLA in healthy donors. PCR was performed using 60 Vbeta and 13 Jbeta primers. Generated by immunoSEQ multiplex PCR, the TCRdb table keeps only in-frame clones and is missing some. The sample lists 150,000 to 200,000 clones, roughly 79% occurring once. What was sequenced was PBMCs. These receptors all come from a man aged 25-45 years in good health and CMV-seronegative.

This clone came up a few times. V is TRBV18 and J is TRBJ2-2, with 9 bases matching TRBD1. CDR1 is KGHSH, CDR2 LQKENI, per germline. CDR3 length: 17 residues. The V segment lost 0 bases and the J segment 4 bases; nucleotides outside the gene matches: 6. CDR3 nucleotides: TGTGCCAGCTCACCACCCGAGGACAGGGGACCCACCGGGGAGCTGTTTTTT. Amino acid sequence: CASSPPEDRGPTGELFF.

The chain is built from TRBV5-4 and TRBJ2-5, with TRBD2 identical over 7 bases. V dropped 4 bases and J dropped 0; count of bases not matched to a gene: 15. CDR3 length: 18 amino acids. Looked up from germline, CDR1 is SGHNT and CDR2 is YYREEE (reference sequence). CDR3 loop: CASSKGSGAPAHQETQYF. The DNA for the CDR3 is TGTGCCAGCAGCAAAGGAAGCGGGGCCCCGGCCCACCAAGAGACCCAGTACTTC.

V usage is TRBV21-1 and J usage is TRBJ1-6; TRBD1, as called in the table, went unchecked against the DNA. TRBV21-1 is deemed a pseudogene. The CDR3 spans 19 residues. In DNA, the CDR3 is TGTGCCAGCAGCATTGGACGGCGGCAGGGTTTCCCCTATAATTCACCCCTCCACTTT. Protein product: CASSIGRRQGFPYNSPLHF.

The chain recombines TRBV19 with TRBJ2-2, with TRBD2 identical over 7 bases. CDR1 and CDR2 from the germline V gene are LNHDA and SQIVND (reference sequence). CDR3 length: 18 amino acids. The trim removed 0 bases at V and 2 bases at J, leaving 9 bases unmatched. The CDR3 spells CASSIDGGGEANTGELFF. CDR3 sequence (DNA): TGTGCCAGTAGTATAGACGGCGGGGGAGAGGCAAACACCGGGGAGCTGTTTTTT.

This clone showed up just a few times. The V gene is TRBV5-1, the J gene TRBJ1-1; TRBD1 agrees at 7 bases. The germline gives CDR1 SGHRS, CDR2 YFSETQ. V shed 1 base, J shed 1 base, and the junction held 4 bases outside the gene matches. The CDR3 covers 15 residues. In DNA form, the CDR3 reads TGCGCCAGCAGCTTGCGTACAGGGGCGAACACTGAAGCTTTCTTT. Amino acids: CASSLRTGANTEAFF.

Comment on this clone: Within the sample, other DNA sequences also encode this same CDR3. The genes are TRBV29-1 and TRBJ2-2, with 10 nucleotides matching TRBD2. V trimming: 5 bases; J trimming: 1 base; junction bases outside the gene matches: 1. CDR3 length: 14 residues. Germline V CDR1 and CDR2: SQVTM, ANQGSEA. The CDR3 DNA is TGCAGCGTTCGGACTAGCGGGAACACCGGGGAGCTGTTTTTT. Its translation is CSVRTSGNTGELFF.

The J gene is TRBJ1-1, the V gene TRBV19; D gene ambiguous. The CDR3 consists of 14 residues. Germline V gene sequence: CDR1 LNHDA, CDR2 SQIVND (reference sequence). V was shortened by 8 bases and J by 0 bases, with 13 bases between the two germline ends. The CDR3 loop reads CASGTPRVNTEAFF. In DNA, the CDR3 is TGTGCCAGTGGTACCCCAAGAGTGAACACTGAAGCTTTCTTT.

The chain joins TRBV5-1 to TRBJ1-1; TRBD1 matches 8 bases. This CDR3 contains 15 residues. CDR1 and CDR2 from the germline V gene are SGHRS and YFSETQ. The V segment lost 2 bases and the J segment 3 bases; nucleotides outside the gene matches: 6. Written as DNA, the CDR3 is TGCGCCAGCAGCTTAACAGGGGGAGGGTACACTGAAGCTTTCTTT. This gives the protein CASSLTGGGYTEAFF.

The chain has TRBV19 and TRBJ2-7; 7 bases are shared with TRBD2. V shed 7 bases and J 1 base; nucleotides not matched to a gene: 7. Per germline, CDR1 LNHDA and CDR2 SQIVND (reference sequence). CDR3 length: 14 amino acids. This CDR3 reads CASTPSGPSYEQYF. Written as DNA, the CDR3 is TGTGCCAGTACCCCTAGCGGCCCGTCCTACGAGCAGTACTTC.

The genes are TRBV7-6 and TRBJ2-1, with 14 positions matching TRBD2. V shed 2 bases, J shed 9 bases, and the junction held 6 bases outside the gene matches. There are 16 residues in the CDR3. The germline V gene has CDR1 SGHVS and CDR2 FNYEAQ. The CDR3, as DNA: TGTGCCAGCAGCTTAACGTCGGGACTAGCGGGAGCTGAGCAGTTCTTC. Translation: CASSLTSGLAGAEQFF.

The chain employs TRBV2 and TRBJ2-1; 10 bases fit TRBD2. Germline V lookup: CDR1 SNHLY, CDR2 FYNNEI. The V and J ends lost 7 bases and 5 bases, in that order; junction bases with no gene match: 8. The CDR3 has 15 residues. The DNA for the CDR3 is TGTGCCAGCAAAAGGCTAGCGGGAGAGAACAATGAGCAGTTCTTC. As protein: CASKRLAGENNEQFF.

The J gene is TRBJ2-1, the V gene TRBV28, with 10 bases that match TRBD2. Unmatched junction bases numbered 14, after V lost 4 bases and J lost 8 bases. The CDR3 is 17 residues long. Germline-derived CDR1 and CDR2 are MDHEN and SYDVKM. In DNA, the CDR3 is TGTGCCAGCAGTTCACTTCAAGCGGGAGGGCCAAAGGATGAGCAGTTCTTC. Its translation: CASSSLQAGGPKDEQFF.

The chain carries TRBV10-2 and TRBJ2-7; 10 bases align to TRBD2. Per the germline V gene, CDR1 is WSHSY and CDR2 is SAAADI. This CDR3 comprises 15 residues. Trimming cost V 4 bases and J 2 bases; bases outside gene matches: 5. CDR3 nucleotide sequence: TGCGCCAGCAGTGTACGGACTAGCGGCCCCTACGAGCAGTACTTC. As protein: CASSVRTSGPYEQYF.

The rearrangement links TRBV13 to TRBJ2-1, with 8 bases identical to TRBD2. This CDR3 contains 13 residues. J was trimmed by 6 bases and V by 5 bases; bases with no gene match: 3. Germline V gene sequence: CDR1 PRHDT, CDR2 FYEKMQ (reference sequence). The CDR3 loop is CASSPGLANEQFF. In DNA, the CDR3 is TGTGCCAGCAGCCCTGGACTAGCCAATGAGCAGTTCTTC.

The chain employs TRBV29-1 and TRBJ2-5, with 11 bases identical to TRBD1. The V gene end was trimmed by 6 bases and the J gene end by 4 bases; junction bases not matched to a gene: 1. Germline CDR1 reads SQVTM; CDR2 reads ANQGSEA. The CDR3 length is 12 residues. CDR3 sequence (DNA): TGCAGCGTGGGACAGGGGGGAGAGACCCAGTACTTC. Its translation is CSVGQGGETQYF.

The chain combines TRBV5-1 with TRBJ2-1; 13 bases align to TRBD2. The CDR3 contains 16 residues. From germline, CDR1 is SGHRS and CDR2 YFSETQ. V shed 2 bases, J shed 5 bases, and the junction held 4 bases outside the gene matches. Here the CDR3 DNA reads TGCGCCAGCAGCTTAGGACTAGCGGGAGTAAACAATGAGCAGTTCTTC. Encoded protein: CASSLGLAGVNNEQFF. The full variable domain, in which reference TRBV5-1 and TRBJ2-1 provide the parts outside the CDR3, is KAGVTQTPRYLIKTRGQQVTLSCSPISGHRSVSWYQQTPGQGLQFLFEYFSETQRNKGNFPGRFSGRQFSNSRSEMNVSTLELGDSALYLCASSLGLAGVNNEQFFGPGTRLTVL.

V gene TRBV9 combines with J gene TRBJ1-5; D perhaps matches TRBD1 (5 bases). There are 15 residues in the CDR3. Trimming left V 3 bases short and J 0 bases short, with 10 bases between. Per the germline V gene, CDR1 is SGDLS and CDR2 is YYNGEE. The CDR3: CASSADSYSNQPQHF. The CDR3 DNA reads as TGTGCCAGCAGCGCCGACAGCTATAGCAATCAGCCCCAGCATTTT. Full variable domain (missing parts from reference TRBV9 and TRBJ1-5): DSGVTQTPKHLITATGQRVTLRCSPRSGDLSVYWYQQSLDQGLQFLIQYYNGEERAKGNILERFSAQQFPDLHSELNLSSLELGDSALYFCASSADSYSNQPQHFGDGTRLSIL.

V gene TRBV19 combines with J gene TRBJ2-3; the D is unclear. V gave up 5 bases and J gave up 8 bases, with 11 bases separating them. The CDR3 covers 12 residues. Germline CDR1 is LNHDA and CDR2 is SQIVND (reference sequence). The CDR3 coding sequence is TGTGCCAGTAGTTCCCATCTAAGTACGCAGTATTTT. This codes for CASSSHLSTQYF.

Written as DNA, the CDR3 is TGTGCCAGCAGTTTATTTCCCAGGGGGCAAGTGGACTATGGCTACACCTTC. The encoded protein is CASSLFPRGQVDYGYTF. The chain recombines TRBV27 with TRBJ1-2, with 8 bases matching TRBD1. CDR3 length: 17 amino acids. Trimming cost V 1 base and J 3 bases; bases outside gene matches: 10. CDR1 and CDR2 from the germline V gene are MNHEY and SMNVEV (reference sequence).

The chain has TRBV6-5 and TRBJ2-7; D uncertain. Trimming took 2 bases from V and 4 from J, leaving 9 bases between them. Germline V lookup: CDR1 MNHEY, CDR2 SVGAGI. This CDR3 region has 13 residues. CDR3 loop: CASSYPGRYEQYF. In nucleotides, the CDR3 is TGTGCCAGCAGTTACCCAGGCAGATACGAGCAGTACTTC.

This clone was detected a few times. This chain uses TRBV9 with TRBJ2-7; the D gene is possibly TRBD2 (5 bases). CDR3 length: 14 amino acids. Germline V gene data show CDR1 as SGDLS and CDR2 as YYNGEE. Deletions cut 0 bases from V and 5 bases from J, with 12 bases between. The CDR3 reads CASSVVPGFNEQYF. Here the CDR3 DNA reads TGTGCCAGCAGCGTAGTTCCGGGGTTCAACGAGCAGTACTTC.

The CDR3, as DNA: TGCAGCGTTGAAGATCAAAGCTTCGAGCAGTACTTC. Encoded protein: CSVEDQSFEQYF. The rearrangement uses TRBV29-1 and TRBJ2-7; no definite D call. The V end was cut by 0 bases, the J end by 6 bases, with 9 bases between. CDR3 size: 12 residues. Germline CDR1 reads SQVTM; CDR2 reads ANQGSEA.

This chain connects TRBV28 to TRBJ2-5, with D possibly being TRBD1 (5 bases). Germline CDR1 reads MDHEN; CDR2 reads SYDVKM. This CDR3 comprises 15 residues. V was clipped by 5 bases and J by 0 bases, with 13 bases between them. CDR3 region: CASSPLQTDQETQYF. The CDR3 bases are TGTGCCAGCAGTCCCCTCCAGACAGACCAAGAGACCCAGTACTTC. Full variable domain (rest looked up from reference TRBV28 and TRBJ2-5): DVKVTQSSRYLVKRTGEKVFLECVQDMDHENMFWYRQDPGLGLRLIYFSYDVKMKEKGDIPEGYSVSREKKERFSLILESASTNQTSMYLCASSPLQTDQETQYFGPGTRLLVL.

Only a few counts were recorded for this clone. The rearrangement uses TRBV5-1 and TRBJ2-3, with TRBD1 identical over 11 bases. The germline CDR1 and CDR2 sequences are SGHRS and YFSETQ. Trimming at V came to 2 bases and at J to 6 bases, leaving 2 bases not matched to a gene. This CDR3 comprises 14 residues. In DNA form, the CDR3 reads TGCGCCAGCAGCTTAGGACAGGGGGCTGATACGCAGTATTTT. Translated, it gives CASSLGQGADTQYF.

The gene calls are TRBV6-1 and TRBJ2-3; D is possibly TRBD1 (5 bases). Looked up from germline, CDR1 is MNHNS and CDR2 is SASEGT. This CDR3 comprises 13 residues. Trimming removed 11 bases at V and 9 bases at J, with 21 bases between. The DNA for the CDR3 is TGTGCCGGGTCCGGACAAACCCTGAGCACGCAGTATTTT. Protein: CAGSGQTLSTQYF.

A few counts support this clone. The genes are TRBV2 and TRBJ1-4, with D tentatively TRBD1 (5 bases). Trimming removed 7 bases from V and 4 bases from J, with 7 bases in between. This CDR3 contains 12 residues. Germline CDR1 reads SNHLY; CDR2 reads FYNNEI. CDR3 sequence reads: CASTTVNEKLFF. The CDR3 nucleotides read TGTGCCAGCACGACAGTTAATGAAAAACTGTTTTTT.

The CDR3 loop is CASRNRGRSPLHF. CDR3 sequence (DNA): TGTGCCAGTAGAAACAGGGGTCGTTCACCCCTCCACTTT. The J gene is TRBJ1-6, the V gene TRBV19, with 7 bases identical to TRBD1. The CDR3 sequence is 13 residues long. Germline CDR1 is LNHDA and CDR2 is SQIVND (reference sequence). V was clipped by 6 bases and J by 9 bases; unmatched bases: 5.

Only one count was recorded for this clone. The genes are TRBV19 and TRBJ2-1; D is possibly TRBD1 (6 bases). The CDR3 runs 13 residues. V lost 2 bases to trimming and J lost 7 bases, with 9 bases between them. Germline CDR1 LNHDA, CDR2 SQIVND (reference sequence). The CDR3 here is CASSITGWNEQFF. The CDR3 DNA sequence: TGTGCCAGTAGTATAACAGGGTGGAATGAGCAGTTCTTC.

This clone was detected only a few times. V and J are TRBV2 and TRBJ1-1; D call uncertain. V dropped 2 bases and J dropped 1 base, with 11 bases sitting between them. Germline assignment: CDR1 SNHLY and CDR2 FYNNEI. The CDR3 is 15 amino acids. CDR3 residues: CASSEILNKNTEAFF. The CDR3 region has the DNA TGTGCCAGCAGTGAAATTTTAAACAAGAACACTGAAGCTTTCTTT.